The following is a TCR beta chain sequence with its context. Antigen unknown. Sequenced by immunoSEQ multiplex PCR; TCRdb stores in-frame clones only, minus some. The profile shows about 1.5 million clones, 98% of them singletons. CDR1 and CDR2 from the germline V gene are MNHNS and SASEGT. V trimming: 7 bases; J trimming: 5 bases; junction bases outside the gene matches: 7. The length of the CDR3 is 13 residues. This entry is derived from a study of shared clonotypes between healthy human individuals. Findings of the study overall: Collection of samples was limited to blood; tissue repertoires likely differ. Naive subsets generally exceeded memory subsets in estimated richness.

The sequence derives from a man aged 25 to 45 in good health. The V and J genes are TRBV6-1 and TRBJ2-5, with 7 bases that match TRBD1. Sequencing was done on a sample of naive CD4+ T cells sorted from blood. The sample's subset: CD45RA+ positively selected. In DNA, the CDR3 is TGTGCCAGCACCGGGGACAGAGCGGAGACCCAGTACTTC. This codes for CASTGDRAETQYF.